This record covers a single T cell receptor (beta chain). This specimen belongs to a study of OX40 agonist ivuxolimab in advanced cancers. Study summary: Patients were given ivuxolimab, an antibody that agonizes OX40 (CD134).

Autoimmune disease history or systemic immunosuppression led to patients being barred. The table came from immunoSEQ multiplex PCR; TCRdb's copy has only in-frame clones and leaves some out. The sample has 58,000 or so clones, approximately 80% seen once. The material was CD4+ or CD8+ T cells sorted from blood, obtained in a trial of the OX40 agonist ivuxolimab. The TCR originated in an adult with an advanced solid tumor such as melanoma, head and neck, liver or kidney cancer.

CDR3 in amino acids: CASIRRENEKLFF. The CDR3 coding sequence is TGTGCCAGCATAAGACGGGAAAATGAAAAACTGTTTTTT. The rearrangement links TRBV6-1 to TRBJ1-4; no reliable D call. CDR3 size: 13 residues. The V end lost 7 bases, the J end lost 5 bases, and 11 bases lay between the germline ends. Germline V gene sequence: CDR1 MNHNS, CDR2 SASEGT.